The 5 T cell receptor beta chains below come from one sample, sequenced in a study of T cells in localized non-small cell lung cancer. Measured with immunoSEQ multiplex PCR; TCRdb has only the in-frame clones, and not every one. The sample holds about 34,000 clones, 85% to 95% seen once. The sample was peripheral blood, taken before any cancer treatment. The receptors here all came from a female donor aged 60 or older with stage I lung adenocarcinoma.

The rearrangement links TRBV9 to TRBJ1-6, with a tentative D call TRBD1 (5 bases). V was shortened by 7 bases and J by 5 bases, with 19 bases between the two germline ends. Germline-derived CDR1 and CDR2 are SGDLS and YYNGEE. The CDR3 is made up of 16 amino acids. The CDR3, as DNA: TGTGCCAGCGGTGACAGTACTGGATTAAATAATTCACCCCTCCACTTT. It yields the protein CASGDSTGLNNSPLHF.

This rearrangement joins TRBV14 to TRBJ2-5; a weak D match, TRBD2 (5 bases). The CDR3 has 15 residues. V was clipped by 1 base and J by 1 base, with 10 bases between them. Germline V CDR1 and CDR2: SGHDN, FVKESK. The CDR3 DNA follows: TGTGCCAGCAGCCAAGCGTTCGGGGTCCAAGAGACCCAGTACTTC. Translation gives CASSQAFGVQETQYF.

This clone appeared a few times. The V call is TRBV19, the J call TRBJ1-2; 7 positions match TRBD1. CDR1 and CDR2 (germline): LNHDA, SQIVND (reference sequence). V dropped 6 bases and J dropped 0; count of bases not matched to a gene: 7. The length of the CDR3 is 15 residues. This CDR3 is CASRAQGNPNYGYTF. The CDR3 nucleotides are TGTGCCAGTAGAGCACAGGGGAACCCTAACTATGGCTACACCTTC.

V gene TRBV7-6 combines with J gene TRBJ1-5, with D possibly being TRBD1 (6 bases). The germline V gene encodes CDR1 SGHVS and CDR2 FNYEAQ. Trimming removed 6 bases at V and 6 bases at J, with 15 bases between. The CDR3 has 14 residues. The CDR3 DNA is TGTGCCAGCAGTCTTCAGGGGACGAGTCAGCCCCAGCATTTT. This gives the protein CASSLQGTSQPQHF.

This clone was picked up one time. The chain employs TRBV28 and TRBJ1-5; TRBD1 agrees at 10 bases. The CDR3 length is 14 residues. Germline CDR1 MDHEN, CDR2 SYDVKM. J gave up 7 bases and V 5 bases, and 5 bases lay outside the gene matches. In nucleotides, the CDR3 is TGTGCCAGCAGTACCGACAGGGGGCGGCAGCCCCAGCATTTT. Its translation: CASSTDRGRQPQHF. The variable domain in full, completed from reference TRBV28 and TRBJ1-5, reads DVKVTQSSRYLVKRTGEKVFLECVQDMDHENMFWYRQDPGLGLRLIYFSYDVKMKEKGDIPEGYSVSREKKERFSLILESASTNQTSMYLCASSTDRGRQPQHFGDGTRLSIL.